The rows below give T cell receptor beta chains drawn from one sample of a study of blood T cell repertoires in COVID-19. The assay was immunoSEQ multiplex PCR, and TCRdb's table has in-frame clones only and misses some. Of under 95,000 clones detected, over 70% appear once; the ten largest clones hold 31%. Sequencing was done on a sample of peripheral blood. These receptors originate from a woman of 80 years or more with active or convalescent COVID-19. Each CDR3 is given with its conserved first and last residue. Each record gives: V gene, clone size, CDR3 protein. The size field is filled for only some rows; it gives once, few, many or a size class.

TRBV4-3,-,CASSQDRGPGNSPLHF
TRBV11-3,-,CASSQRTGDGNEQFF
TRBV28,-,CASSRSANANEQFF
TRBV10-3,-,CAIKDTLGEKLFF
TRBV9,-,CASSVGPRVNEQFF
TRBV9,-,CASSSPSRREVGELFF
TRBV30,-,CAWRGLAEPSYEQYF
TRBV3-1/TRBV3-2,-,CASSLGTGTNTGELFF
TRBV5-1,-,CASSSDWVAGEAFF
TRBV28,many,CASSLWSGDTEAFF
TRBV19,-,CASSPRDRNTGELFF
TRBV29-1,once,CSVEEAGNTEAFF
TRBV4-1,-,CASSQANYGYTF
TRBV7-9,-,CASSTDRAAGNTIYF
TRBV5-1,-,CASSVGGEYSGNTIYF
TRBV5-6,-,CASSYRGRLLTNTEAFF
TRBV29-1,-,CSVEVEASRRAFF
TRBV6-6,once,CASRLGGYNQPQHF
TRBV7-9,-,CASSLVAGAMSNQPQHF
TRBV30,-,CAWGLNYGYTF
TRBV9,-,CASSPRRVEDTQYF
TRBV30,-,CAWSPGETQYF
TRBV18,-,CASSVATGIPEQYF
TRBV5-1,-,CASSLSGFSGYTF
TRBV28,-,CASSLLVGAGNTGELFF
TRBV18,-,CASSGQGASSPLHF
TRBV19,-,CASVAGQGIGGYTF
TRBV6-2/TRBV6-3,-,CASSSGTATIYEQYF
TRBV5-8,-,CASSYSADTQYF
TRBV2,-,CASNRQGYNEQFF
TRBV12-3/TRBV12-4,-,CASTSGGGNIQYF